Listed below are T cell receptor beta chains from one sample, sequenced in a study of blood T cell repertoires in COVID-19. The assay was immunoSEQ multiplex PCR, and TCRdb's table has in-frame clones only and misses some. Found here are just over 45,000 clones, about 89% of them singletons; the top ten hold 4.5% to 5%. The sample taken for sequencing was peripheral blood. Receptors originate from a human donor in a cohort sampled during active COVID-19. Both conserved end residues are part of each CDR3. Fields, in order: clone size, D gene, V gene, J gene, CDR3 DNA, CDR3 protein. D genes are given only for firm matches. Rows may omit the clone size; those that give it use once, few, many or a size class.

abundance: .
d_gene: TRBD2
v_gene: TRBV9
j_gene: TRBJ2-3
CDR3nt: TGTGCCAGCAGCGTGGGACTAGCGGGAGGAAGGGCAGATACGCAGTATTTT
CDR3aa: CASSVGLAGGRADTQYF

abundance: .
d_gene: TRBD2
v_gene: TRBV2
j_gene: TRBJ2-1
CDR3nt: TGTGCCAGCAGTGAAGAGGTGAGAGCGGGACCCTACAATGAGCAGTTCTTC
CDR3aa: CASSEEVRAGPYNEQFF

abundance: .
d_gene: .
v_gene: TRBV19
j_gene: TRBJ1-4
CDR3nt: TGTGCCAGTAGTATAAAACGACAGCCTAATGAAAAACTGTTTTTT
CDR3aa: CASSIKRQPNEKLFF

abundance: .
d_gene: TRBD2
v_gene: TRBV6-1
j_gene: TRBJ2-3
CDR3nt: TGTGCCAGCAGTGAACTAGCGGGGACCGCAGATACGCAGTATTTT
CDR3aa: CASSELAGTADTQYF

abundance: .
d_gene: .
v_gene: TRBV28
j_gene: TRBJ1-2
CDR3nt: TGTGCCAGCAGTATCGACAGTAACTATGGCTACACCTTC
CDR3aa: CASSIDSNYGYTF

abundance: .
d_gene: .
v_gene: TRBV28
j_gene: TRBJ2-7
CDR3nt: TGTGCCAGCAGCCCCCATACGAGCGAGACGTCTATCAACGAGCAGTACTTC
CDR3aa: CASSPHTSETSINEQYF

abundance: few
d_gene: TRBD1
v_gene: TRBV7-8
j_gene: TRBJ2-6
CDR3nt: TGTGCCAGCAGCTTAGTTCTAGGGGGCAAACTCTCTGGGGCCAACGTCCTGACTTTC
CDR3aa: CASSLVLGGKLSGANVLTF

abundance: .
d_gene: .
v_gene: TRBV5-8
j_gene: TRBJ1-5
CDR3nt: TGTGCCAGCAGCCTCCTTTCAGGGTCCAGACAGCCCCAGCATTTT
CDR3aa: CASSLLSGSRQPQHF

abundance: .
d_gene: .
v_gene: TRBV7-8
j_gene: TRBJ2-5
CDR3nt: TGTGCCAGCAGCCCGCAAGAGACCCAGTACTTC
CDR3aa: CASSPQETQYF

abundance: .
d_gene: TRBD1
v_gene: TRBV6-5
j_gene: TRBJ1-1
CDR3nt: TGTGCCAGCAGCAAAGGGACAGGGCAGGGTGAAGCTTTCTTT
CDR3aa: CASSKGTGQGEAFF

abundance: .
d_gene: TRBD1
v_gene: TRBV10-3
j_gene: TRBJ2-7
CDR3nt: TGTGCCATCCGAAGCGGACAGGGATCCGAGCAGTACTTC
CDR3aa: CAIRSGQGSEQYF

abundance: .
d_gene: .
v_gene: TRBV27
j_gene: TRBJ2-7
CDR3nt: TGTGCCAGCAGTTTCCCCCCAGGGGACGGTAGCTACGAGCAGTACTTC
CDR3aa: CASSFPPGDGSYEQYF

abundance: .
d_gene: TRBD2
v_gene: TRBV7-9
j_gene: TRBJ2-1
CDR3nt: TGTGCCAGCAGTCGGGGGGAGCGCACATACGATTATGAGCAGTTCTTC
CDR3aa: CASSRGERTYDYEQFF

abundance: .
d_gene: TRBD1
v_gene: TRBV29-1
j_gene: TRBJ2-1
CDR3nt: TGCAGCGTCCGGGACAGGGAGGTTGATGAGCAGTTCTTC
CDR3aa: CSVRDREVDEQFF

abundance: .
d_gene: .
v_gene: TRBV28
j_gene: TRBJ2-2
CDR3nt: TGTGCCAGCAGTCAGGGGGGCGGGCCCGGGGAGCTGTTTTTT
CDR3aa: CASSQGGGPGELFF

abundance: .
d_gene: TRBD2
v_gene: TRBV9
j_gene: TRBJ2-7
CDR3nt: TGTGCCAGCAGCGCCGGACTAGCGGGAGTCGAGCAGTACTTC
CDR3aa: CASSAGLAGVEQYF

abundance: .
d_gene: .
v_gene: TRBV6-5
j_gene: TRBJ2-7
CDR3nt: TGTGCCAGCAGGCGGGGCACCTACGAGCAGTACTTC
CDR3aa: CASRRGTYEQYF

abundance: .
d_gene: TRBD2
v_gene: TRBV11-2
j_gene: TRBJ2-3
CDR3nt: TGTGCCAGCAGGCAGCTAGCGGGAGAAGGGAATACGCAGTATTTT
CDR3aa: CASRQLAGEGNTQYF

abundance: .
d_gene: .
v_gene: TRBV19
j_gene: TRBJ1-2
CDR3nt: TGTGCCAGTAGACGGGGGTATGGCTACACCTTC
CDR3aa: CASRRGYGYTF

abundance: .
d_gene: TRBD1
v_gene: TRBV24-1
j_gene: TRBJ2-3
CDR3nt: TGTGCCACCAGTGAGGGTGGGACAGCCACAGATACGCAGTATTTT
CDR3aa: CATSEGGTATDTQYF

abundance: .
d_gene: .
v_gene: TRBV4-1
j_gene: TRBJ1-3
CDR3nt: TGCGCCAGCAGCCAAGAGGGGCTTGGAAACACCATATATTTT
CDR3aa: CASSQEGLGNTIYF

abundance: once
d_gene: TRBD1
v_gene: TRBV24-1
j_gene: TRBJ2-2
CDR3nt: TGTGCCACCAGAGCGACAGGGTACACCGGGGAGCTGTTTTTT
CDR3aa: CATRATGYTGELFF

abundance: .
d_gene: .
v_gene: TRBV19
j_gene: TRBJ2-1
CDR3nt: TGTGCCAGTAGCCCAGCGCGGTACAATGAGCAGTTCTTC
CDR3aa: CASSPARYNEQFF

abundance: .
d_gene: TRBD2
v_gene: TRBV4-1
j_gene: TRBJ2-1
CDR3nt: TGCGCCAGCAGCCAAGGTCTAGCGGGAGAGAATGAGCAGTTCTTC
CDR3aa: CASSQGLAGENEQFF

abundance: once
d_gene: .
v_gene: TRBV7-8
j_gene: TRBJ2-1
CDR3nt: TGTGCCTCGCAGCGGGTGGCGCGACGACCGACCTACAATGAGCAGTTCTTC
CDR3aa: CASQRVARRPTYNEQFF

abundance: .
d_gene: TRBD2
v_gene: TRBV7-8
j_gene: TRBJ2-3
CDR3nt: TGTGCGGCCGGGACTACCCGAGATACGCAGTATTTT
CDR3aa: CAAGTTRDTQYF

abundance: .
d_gene: .
v_gene: TRBV11-2
j_gene: TRBJ2-3
CDR3nt: TGTGCCAGCACCGCCGGGACTCCCACAGATACGCAGTATTTT
CDR3aa: CASTAGTPTDTQYF

abundance: .
d_gene: .
v_gene: TRBV7-9
j_gene: TRBJ2-3
CDR3nt: TGTGCCAGCAGCTTAGGGCGAGGGGGATCCACAGATACGCAGTATTTT
CDR3aa: CASSLGRGGSTDTQYF

abundance: .
d_gene: TRBD1
v_gene: TRBV4-3
j_gene: TRBJ2-7
CDR3nt: TGCGCCAGCAGCCAGGGCGGGACAGGCGGCTACGAGCAGTACTTC
CDR3aa: CASSQGGTGGYEQYF

abundance: .
d_gene: .
v_gene: TRBV27
j_gene: TRBJ1-2
CDR3nt: TGTGCCACCAAGAGGGGGTATGGCTACACCTTC
CDR3aa: CATKRGYGYTF

abundance: once
d_gene: TRBD1
v_gene: TRBV6-1
j_gene: TRBJ1-2
CDR3nt: TGTGCCAGCAGTGAAGCAGGGGGCAGGAACTATGGCTACACCTTC
CDR3aa: CASSEAGGRNYGYTF

abundance: .
d_gene: TRBD2
v_gene: TRBV27
j_gene: TRBJ2-3
CDR3nt: TGTGCCAGCAGTTGGGCCGGGACTAGCGGGACAGATACGCAGTATTTT
CDR3aa: CASSWAGTSGTDTQYF

abundance: .
d_gene: .
v_gene: TRBV7-2
j_gene: TRBJ2-3
CDR3nt: TGTGCCAGCACCCCCGAATGGAGCGCCCGAACAGATACGCAGTATTTT
CDR3aa: CASTPEWSARTDTQYF

abundance: .
d_gene: .
v_gene: TRBV28
j_gene: TRBJ2-2
CDR3nt: TGTGCCAGCAGGGCCATGATGGGCGTGAACACCGGGGAGCTGTTTTTT
CDR3aa: CASRAMMGVNTGELFF

abundance: .
d_gene: TRBD1
v_gene: TRBV11-1
j_gene: TRBJ2-2
CDR3nt: TGTGCCAGCAGCGGTGGACAGGGATCGAACACCGGGGAGCTGTTTTTT
CDR3aa: CASSGGQGSNTGELFF

abundance: .
d_gene: .
v_gene: TRBV4-2
j_gene: TRBJ1-2
CDR3nt: TGTGCCAGCAGCCCAACAGGTGACTATGGCTACACCTTC
CDR3aa: CASSPTGDYGYTF

abundance: .
d_gene: .
v_gene: TRBV21-1
j_gene: TRBJ2-7
CDR3nt: TGTGCCAGCAGCAAAGGGGGACTAGCGGGAGGAAGGGAAAACGAGCAGTACTTC
CDR3aa: CASSKGGLAGGRENEQYF

abundance: .
d_gene: .
v_gene: TRBV25-1
j_gene: TRBJ1-2
CDR3nt: TGTGCCAGCAGTGAATTTGCGAGCGGATTTGGCTACACCTTC
CDR3aa: CASSEFASGFGYTF

abundance: .
d_gene: TRBD2
v_gene: TRBV27
j_gene: TRBJ2-5
CDR3nt: TGTGCCAGCAGTTTATCGGCTAGCGGGAGTAAGGGGGGAGAGACCCAGTACTTC
CDR3aa: CASSLSASGSKGGETQYF

abundance: few
d_gene: .
v_gene: TRBV7-9
j_gene: TRBJ2-7
CDR3nt: TGTGCCAGCAGCTTAGCAGGGGTTACCTACGAGCAGTACTTC
CDR3aa: CASSLAGVTYEQYF

abundance: .
d_gene: TRBD2
v_gene: TRBV5-1
j_gene: TRBJ2-2
CDR3nt: TGCGCCAGCAGCAGGGGTAGGACTAGCGGGAGTCTCACCGGGGAGCTGTTTTTT
CDR3aa: CASSRGRTSGSLTGELFF

abundance: .
d_gene: .
v_gene: TRBV18
j_gene: TRBJ2-5
CDR3nt: TGTGCCAGCTCTGTTCGTGAGGAGACCCAGTACTTC
CDR3aa: CASSVREETQYF

abundance: .
d_gene: .
v_gene: TRBV19
j_gene: TRBJ1-5
CDR3nt: TGTGCCAGTAGCCGTTCTACAGGGATCAATAGCAATCAGCCCCAGCATTTT
CDR3aa: CASSRSTGINSNQPQHF

abundance: once
d_gene: TRBD1
v_gene: TRBV11-2
j_gene: TRBJ2-5
CDR3nt: TGTGCCAGCAGCTTAGAATACAGGGACAGGGTTACAAAAGAGACCCAGTACTTC
CDR3aa: CASSLEYRDRVTKETQYF

abundance: .
d_gene: TRBD1
v_gene: TRBV3-1/TRBV3-2
j_gene: TRBJ1-1
CDR3nt: TGTGCCAGCAGCCACCAGGGGGCTAACTCTGAAGCTTTCTTT
CDR3aa: CASSHQGANSEAFF

abundance: .
d_gene: .
v_gene: TRBV5-4
j_gene: TRBJ2-5
CDR3nt: TGTGCCAGCAGCTCCGACATGCAAGAGACCCAGTACTTC
CDR3aa: CASSSDMQETQYF

abundance: .
d_gene: .
v_gene: TRBV15
j_gene: TRBJ2-3
CDR3nt: TGTGCCACCAGCAGAGAATCCTTTCCAGATACGCAGTATTTT
CDR3aa: CATSRESFPDTQYF

abundance: .
d_gene: .
v_gene: TRBV3-1/TRBV3-2
j_gene: TRBJ2-3
CDR3nt: TGTGCCAGCAGCCAAGGCATGGGGGGAGGACCCACAGATACGCAGTATTTT
CDR3aa: CASSQGMGGGPTDTQYF

abundance: .
d_gene: .
v_gene: TRBV6-6
j_gene: TRBJ2-3
CDR3nt: TGTGCCAGCAGCCTGGGGCAGGGCGGCACAGATACGCAGTATTTT
CDR3aa: CASSLGQGGTDTQYF

abundance: .
d_gene: .
v_gene: TRBV6-2/TRBV6-3
j_gene: TRBJ1-1
CDR3nt: TGTGCCAGCAGTTACTCGATTCTGGCGGCTAGAGCTTTCTTT
CDR3aa: CASSYSILAARAFF

abundance: .
d_gene: .
v_gene: TRBV11-3
j_gene: TRBJ2-1
CDR3nt: TGTGCCAGCAGATCCGGGACAAATTCCAATGAGCAGTTCTTC
CDR3aa: CASRSGTNSNEQFF

abundance: few
d_gene: TRBD2
v_gene: TRBV11-2
j_gene: TRBJ2-3
CDR3nt: TGTGCCAGCAGTCTTAGCGGGAGGAGGACAGATACGCAGTATTTT
CDR3aa: CASSLSGRRTDTQYF

abundance: .
d_gene: .
v_gene: TRBV10-2
j_gene: TRBJ2-4
CDR3nt: TGCGCCAGCAGTGACTGGGGGCTCCATGAAAACATTCAGTACTTC
CDR3aa: CASSDWGLHENIQYF

abundance: .
d_gene: TRBD1
v_gene: TRBV27
j_gene: TRBJ2-1
CDR3nt: TGTGCCAGCAGTCCGATAACAGGGGTCAATGAGCAGTTCTTC
CDR3aa: CASSPITGVNEQFF

abundance: once
d_gene: .
v_gene: TRBV11-2
j_gene: TRBJ1-1
CDR3nt: TGTGCCAGCAGACACGCATCGGGGGAATTGAACACTGAAGCTTTCTTT
CDR3aa: CASRHASGELNTEAFF

abundance: .
d_gene: TRBD2
v_gene: TRBV3-1/TRBV3-2
j_gene: TRBJ2-3
CDR3nt: TGTGCCAGCAGTACTAGCGGGAGCAGCACAGATACGCAGTATTTT
CDR3aa: CASSTSGSSTDTQYF

abundance: few
d_gene: .
v_gene: TRBV7-2
j_gene: TRBJ1-2
CDR3nt: TGTGCCAGCAGCTTAGAAGTGAGCGGCTACACCTTC
CDR3aa: CASSLEVSGYTF